This TCR beta chain was obtained from a study of T cells in Graves' hyperthyroidism and ophthalmopathy. RNA transcripts were the template for amplifying TCR beta CDR3 regions. Using the HTBI primer set, a first-round RT-PCR was run on the TCR CDR3. TCRdb ran MiXCR on the multiplex PCR reads and lists one entry per CDR3 protein. This table holds a few hundred thousand distinct CDR3 sequences, approximately 25% found once. Diagnoses used clinical symptoms, serum thyroxine and TRAb, thyroid ultrasound and orbital computed tomography. PBMCs came from 10 ml fresh peripheral blood. In this sample, this clonotype turned up a few times. The V and J ends lost 0 bases and 5 bases respectively, with 2 bases between them. Germline loops: CDR1 KGHSH, CDR2 LQKENI. CDR3 length: 12 residues.

The chain carries TRBV18 and TRBJ1-5; the D is unclear. The clonotype comes from a man in his fifties with Graves' hyperthyroidism. Material for sequencing was blood. For the CDR3, the DNA is TGTGCCAGCTCACCACCGGATCAGCCCCAGCATTTT. Its protein product is CASSPPDQPQHF.